Sequencing of this T cell receptor beta chain was carried out in a study of blood T cells in healthy people across ages. Study observations and caveats: The recorded TCR beta diversity per million T cells decreased in a roughly linear manner with age. Because sorting was not performed, PBMCs prevented conclusive naive versus antigen-experienced comparison.

The V end lost 4 bases, the J end lost 4 bases, and 15 bases lay between the germline ends. This CDR3 is 15 amino acids long. Germline V CDR1 and CDR2: LGHNA, YNFKEQ. The use of a sample-barcoded 5' primer and a J-beta primer mix characterized a second PCR of roughly 6 to 11 cycles. Each of the samples gave a minimum of 2.5 million paired-end reads that contained CDR3. A single record per CDR3 protein comes from TCRdb applying MiXCR to the 5' RACE reads. The profile shows hundreds of thousands of distinct CDR3 sequences, about 28% of them singletons. This clonotype was observed a handful of times. Its antigen is undetermined.

The sequence was collected from a woman of 80 years or more in good health. The genes are TRBV4-2 and TRBJ2-3; a weak D match, TRBD2 (5 bases). The sample was blood. The CDR3 coding sequence is TGTGCCAGCAGCCCCCTCGAGGGCTCCGCAGATACGCAGTATTTT. It is translated as CASSPLEGSADTQYF.